Sequencing of this T cell receptor beta chain was carried out in a study of T-cell memory formation after mild COVID-19. Constant-segment-primed 5'RACE gave TCR alpha and TCR beta cDNA libraries with sample barcodes and UMIs. TCRdb independently ran MiXCR on the 5' RACE reads; one entry per CDR3 protein. The sample includes roughly 620,000 distinct CDR3 sequences, approximately 18% of them seen just once. The germline V and J ends were trimmed by 3 bases and 1 base, with 16 bases remaining between them. Germline V gene data show CDR1 as DFQATT and CDR2 as SNEGSKA (reference sequence). There are 15 residues in the CDR3.

Sequencing used PBMCs or a T cell subset sorted from them (not recorded which). The sequence was obtained from an adult woman who had mild COVID-19 (a few samples of this study predate the infection). Cell type and time point are not known. The chain has TRBV20-1 and TRBJ2-7, with a possible D match to TRBD2 (5 bases). CDR3: CSARPVEGYSYEQYF. The DNA for the CDR3 is TGCAGTGCTAGGCCCGTCGAGGGCTATTCCTACGAGCAGTACTTC.